This T cell receptor beta chain was sequenced for a study of shared clonotypes between healthy human individuals. Study-level points and caveats: Compared with clonotypes that all four donors shared, non-shared clonotypes had lower generation probabilities. Estimated richness was generally greater in naive than memory subsets.

Regarding this clone: Its target is unknown. Other DNA sequences in the same sample also yield this CDR3.

CD4+ cells underwent separation, giving CD45RA+ naive and CD45RA-negative memory subsets. Here immunoSEQ multiplex PCR was the method, and the copy in TCRdb shows in-frame clones only, minus some. The sample yields around 1.1 million clones, roughly 80% seen once. The CDR3 sequence is 10 residues long. Per germline, CDR1 SEHNR and CDR2 FQNEAQ (reference sequence). With 1 base removed from V and 10 bases from J, the gap between germline ends came to 2 bases. This clonotype originated in a man between 18 and 29 years old in good health. Some clones in this sample may be carry-over from other donors' samples. This sequence joins TRBV7-9 and TRBJ2-1; no firm D call. Sequencing was done on a sample of memory CD4+ T cells from PBMCs. Subset reported: CD45RA-negative fraction. CDR3 region: CASSLGEQFF. In DNA, the CDR3 is TGTGCCAGCAGCTTAGGCGAGCAGTTCTTC.